Below, one T cell receptor (beta chain) is given with its context. MiXCR was run by TCRdb on the RT-PCR reads, yielding one entry per CDR3 protein. The sample consists of 500,000 to 550,000 distinct CDR3 sequences, under 25% of them appearing once. This sample is part of a study of response to subunit inactivated influenza vaccine. With V trimmed by 2 bases and J by 5 bases, 3 bases remained unmatched. Germline assignment: CDR1 ENHRY and CDR2 SYGVKD. The CDR3 runs to 14 residues. The same specimen was also included in a second study, on T cells expressing NK-cell markers. That source adds: TCR beta libraries carry UMIs added by 5'RACE template switching.

The receptor was derived from a man aged 50-59 years who received an inactivated influenza vaccine. The input for sequencing was CD4+ T cells sorted from PBMCs, taken about 13 days after vaccination. The V call is TRBV10-3, the J call TRBJ2-7, with 10 bases lining up with TRBD1. The CDR3 reads CAISEMGQGNEQYF. CDR3 nucleotides: TGTGCCATCAGTGAGATGGGACAGGGGAACGAGCAGTACTTC.